Given below is one T cell receptor (beta chain) in context. The data are from a study of blood T cell repertoires in COVID-19. Generated by immunoSEQ multiplex PCR, the TCRdb table keeps only in-frame clones and is missing some. Of 200,000 to 250,000 clones listed, approximately 80% are singletons. The CDR3 sequence is 17 residues long. Germline CDR1 is SGDLS and CDR2 is YYNGEE. The V and J ends lost 4 bases and 2 bases, in that order; junction bases with no gene match: 12. The sequenced sample was peripheral blood. V is TRBV9 and J is TRBJ2-1; the match to TRBD2 covers 7 bases. The sequence derives from a woman between 18 and 29 years old with acute or convalescent COVID-19. The CDR3 loop is CASSRIHTSAPYNEQFF. The CDR3 nucleotides are TGTGCCAGCAGCCGAATACATACTAGCGCTCCCTACAATGAGCAGTTCTTC.